This entry describes one T cell receptor (beta chain). Random hexamers served to reverse transcribe roughly 0.5 to 1 ug RNA. TCRdb independently ran MiXCR on the immunoSEQ multiplex PCR reads; one entry per CDR3 protein. This sample has 120,000 to 150,000 distinct CDR3 sequences, with approximately 96% found just once. These data are taken from a study of CD8 T cells in Susac syndrome. The V and J ends lost 5 bases and 1 base respectively, with 8 bases between them. Germline lookup yields CDR1 MDHEN and CDR2 SYDVKM. The CDR3 loop spans 13 amino acids. The chain combines TRBV28 with TRBJ1-2; unclear D gene. This clonotype originated in a human donor with multiple sclerosis. Sequencing was carried out using CD4+ T cells from PBMCs. The CDR3 here is CASSGNYNYGYTF. In DNA, the CDR3 is TGTGCCAGCAGTGGGAACTATAACTATGGCTACACCTTC.